The 9 T cell receptor beta chains listed next were all sequenced from one sample in a study of shared clonotypes between healthy human individuals. Profiling relied on immunoSEQ multiplex PCR, and the TCRdb table lists in-frame clones only, not all of them. Among roughly 220,000 clones listed, about 65% were seen once. The sample was memory CD4+ T cells sorted from blood. Subset defined: CD45RA-negative fraction. These receptors were taken from a man aged 25 to 45 in good health.

This clone was detected only a few times. The genes are TRBV28 and TRBJ2-7; weak D call: TRBD1 (6 bases). V lost 3 bases to trimming and J lost 5 bases, with 14 bases between them. This CDR3 has 14 residues. In germline, CDR1 is MDHEN, CDR2 SYDVKM. The CDR3 DNA reads as TGTGCCAGCAGTTTGGGGGCAGGGTGGCACGAGCAGTACTTC. Translation: CASSLGAGWHEQYF. Together with reference TRBV28 and TRBJ2-7, the CDR3 gives the full variable domain: DVKVTQSSRYLVKRTGEKVFLECVQDMDHENMFWYRQDPGLGLRLIYFSYDVKMKEKGDIPEGYSVSREKKERFSLILESASTNQTSMYLCASSLGAGWHEQYFGPGTRLTVT.

The table lists this clone with a count of one. The chain combines TRBV27 with TRBJ2-1; D ambiguous. CDR3 length equals 11 residues. The V end lost 2 bases, the J end lost 5 bases, and 1 base lay between the germline ends. Germline CDR1 reads MNHEY; CDR2 reads SMNVEV (reference sequence). As DNA, the CDR3 is TGTGCCAGCAGTTTAGACAATGAGCAGTTCTTC. Translation gives CASSLDNEQFF.

The chain joins TRBV19 to TRBJ2-1, with D perhaps matching TRBD1 (5 bases). Germline V CDR1 and CDR2: LNHDA, SQIVND (reference sequence). V was cut by 5 bases and J by 8 bases, with 13 bases left in between. This CDR3 spans 13 amino acids. DNA of the CDR3: TGTGCCAGTAGTGCCGGACACCCGTATGAGCAGTTCTTC. Residues: CASSAGHPYEQFF.

The genes are TRBV11-2 and TRBJ2-7; tentatively, D is TRBD2 (6 bases). Germline-derived CDR1 and CDR2 are SGHAT and FQNNGV. The CDR3 spans 17 residues. V was shortened by 1 base and J by 1 base, with 17 bases between the two germline ends. CDR3 loop: CASSLGLQWGESYEQYF. The CDR3 bases are TGTGCCAGCAGCTTAGGTCTCCAATGGGGGGAGTCCTACGAGCAGTACTTC. Looking up the rest from reference TRBV11-2 and TRBJ2-7 gives the full variable domain: EAGVAQSPRYKIIEKRQSVAFWCNPISGHATLYWYQQILGQGPKLLIQFQNNGVVDDSQLPKDRFSAERLKGVDSTLKIQPAKLEDSAVYLCASSLGLQWGESYEQYFGPGTRLTVT.

In the case of this clone: It is unclear where the CDR3 begins or ends on the DNA, so no DNA is shown, and the CDR3 is as TCRdb lists it. This rearrangement joins TRBV21-1 to TRBJ1-2; the table's TRBD1 call for D was not verified on the DNA. TRBV21-1 is a recognized pseudogene. 16 amino acids form the CDR3, both terminal residues included. CDR3 sequence: CASRANWGQGNYGYTF.

The chain recombines TRBV7-2 with TRBJ2-3; D not certain. The V gene lost 5 bases and the J gene lost 3 bases, with 9 bases spanning the gap. Germline V gene lookup returns CDR1 SGHTA and CDR2 FQGNSA. This CDR3 is built from 13 residues. This CDR3 is CASSNVGTDTQYF. The CDR3 DNA follows: TGTGCCAGCAGCAACGTCGGGACAGATACGCAGTATTTT.

As for this clone: A junction end diverges from the germline sequence, so it may reflect a read error. The V call is TRBV7-6, the J call TRBJ2-7; weak D call: TRBD1 (6 bases). Germline V gene data show CDR1 as SGHVS and CDR2 as FNYEAQ. The CDR3 sequence is 12 residues long. The chain's CDR3 is CASSLGGKGIDF. For the CDR3, the DNA is TGTGCCAGCAGTTTAGGGGGTAAAGGGATCGACTTC. Together with reference TRBV7-6 and TRBJ2-7, the CDR3 gives the full variable domain: GAGVSQSPRYKVTKRGQDVALRCDPISGHVSLYWYRQALGQGPEFLTYFNYEAQQDKSGLPNDRFSAERPEGSISTLTIQRTEQRDSAMYRCASSLGGKGIDFGPGTRLTVT.

V usage is TRBV28 and J usage is TRBJ2-7, with 10 nucleotides matching TRBD1. Germline CDR1 and CDR2: MDHEN and SYDVKM. This CDR3 has 15 residues. The V and J ends lost 4 bases and 6 bases, in that order; junction bases with no gene match: 9. DNA for the CDR3: TGTGCCAGCAGTTCCACGGGACAGGGGATTCTCGAGCAGTACTTC. It yields the protein CASSSTGQGILEQYF. Variable domain in full (rest from reference TRBV28 and TRBJ2-7): DVKVTQSSRYLVKRTGEKVFLECVQDMDHENMFWYRQDPGLGLRLIYFSYDVKMKEKGDIPEGYSVSREKKERFSLILESASTNQTSMYLCASSSTGQGILEQYFGPGTRLTVT.

V usage is TRBV6-5 and J usage is TRBJ1-2; TRBD1 might be the D (6 bases). Between the trimmed V and J ends, which lost 5 bases and 7 bases, there was a span of 14 bases. This CDR3 has 13 residues. CDR1 and CDR2 (germline): MNHEY, SVGAGI. CDR3 protein: CASSQTGTRGYTF. The CDR3 DNA reads as TGTGCCAGCAGTCAAACAGGGACTCGTGGCTACACCTTC.